Below are 19 T cell receptor beta chains sequenced from a single sample in a study of T cells in Graves' hyperthyroidism and ophthalmopathy. TCR beta CDR3 regions were amplified from RNA transcripts. Researchers ran a first-round RT-PCR on the TCR CDR3 using the HTBI primer set. TCRdb redid the calling of the multiplex PCR reads with MiXCR, one entry per CDR3 protein. The sample carries roughly 630,000 distinct CDR3 sequences, approximately 15% recorded once. Sequencing was done on a sample of blood. These receptor sequences come from a young woman with Graves' hyperthyroidism.

To note about this clonotype: This may come from a read error, since a much larger clone is one base off. J is TRBJ2-1 and V is TRBV12-3 or TRBV12-4, with D perhaps matching TRBD1 or TRBD2 (5 bases each). CDR3 length: 15 amino acids. The DNA for the CDR3 is TGTGCCAGCAGTTTACGTGGGAGCAAAAGGGGTGAGCGGTTCTTC. Translated: CASSLRGSKRGERFF.

CDR3 DNA sequence: TGTGCCAGCAGCGTAGGTGGTTCCGCTGGCTACGAGCAGTACTTC. It encodes CASSVGGSAGYEQYF. This chain connects TRBV3-1 to TRBJ2-7; D remains unclear. This CDR3 is built from 15 residues. V lost 5 bases to trimming and J lost 3 bases, with 17 bases between them. Germline CDR1 LGHDT, CDR2 YNNKEL (reference sequence).

This chain uses TRBV15 with TRBJ1-1, with D possibly being TRBD1 (5 bases). The CDR3 runs 15 residues. Per the germline V gene, CDR1 is LNHNV and CDR2 is YYDKDF (reference sequence). Trimming stripped 6 bases from V and 6 bases from J, with 20 bases between. CDR3 bases: TGTGCCACCAGTCGGGGTAGGGACGGGGCGTCTGAAGCTTTCTTT. The encoded protein is CATSRGRDGASEAFF.

The sample holds many counts of this clonotype. The chain is built from TRBV5-1 and TRBJ2-7, with TRBD1 matching 8 bases. This CDR3 has 14 amino acids. V lost 0 bases to trimming and J lost 4 bases; unmatched junction nucleotides: 3. Germline CDR1 reads SGHRS; CDR2 reads YFSETQ. This CDR3 is CASSLDGQGYEQYF. The CDR3, as DNA: TGCGCCAGCAGCTTGGATGGACAGGGATACGAGCAGTACTTC.

This clonotype was counted many times. The chain recombines TRBV7-9 with TRBJ2-1; D is undetermined. Germline assignment: CDR1 SEHNR and CDR2 FQNEAQ (reference sequence). The CDR3 has 15 amino acids. Between the trimmed V and J ends, which lost 3 bases and 0 bases, there was a span of 9 bases. The CDR3, as DNA: TGTGCCAGCAGCTTGCAAGGGATCTCCTACAATGAGCAGTTCTTC. Translation: CASSLQGISYNEQFF.

The table lists this clonotype with many counts. The chain uses TRBV5-1 and TRBJ2-1, with 7 bases aligning to TRBD1. The germline CDR1 and CDR2 sequences are SGHRS and YFSETQ. The CDR3 covers 15 residues. V lost 1 base to trimming and J lost 6 bases; unmatched junction nucleotides: 7. CDR3 coding DNA: TGCGCCAGCAGCTTGACAGGGGTCCCATTCAATGAGCAGTTCTTC. It is translated as CASSLTGVPFNEQFF.

The V and J genes are TRBV6-9 and TRBJ1-3; TRBD1 might be the D (5 bases). V was shortened by 3 bases and J by 4 bases, with 13 bases between the two germline ends. The CDR3 contains 15 residues. CDR1 MNHGY and CDR2 SVAAGI come from the germline V gene. This chain's CDR3 is CASSYLGGIGNTIYF. Here the CDR3 DNA reads TGTGCCAGCAGTTACTTGGGGGGTATAGGAAACACCATATATTTT.

This clonotype was recorded a few times. CDR3 nucleotide sequence: TGTGCCAGTAGTATAGGATGGGATACGCAGTATTTT. This translates into CASSIGWDTQYF. The chain couples TRBV19 to TRBJ2-3; D uncertain. With 1 base removed from V and 6 bases from J, the gap between germline ends came to 5 bases. The germline V gene has CDR1 LNHDA and CDR2 SQIVND (reference sequence). The CDR3 contains 12 residues.

This chain joins TRBV29-1 and TRBJ2-3; no clear D. The V and J ends lost 7 bases and 0 bases respectively, with 14 bases between them. The CDR3 is made up of 14 amino acids. From germline, CDR1 is SQVTM and CDR2 ANQGSEA. This CDR3 is CSATVGYSTDTQYF. CDR3 DNA sequence: TGCAGCGCCACGGTGGGGTATAGCACAGATACGCAGTATTTT.

The chain recombines TRBV18 with TRBJ2-1; 10 bases line up with TRBD2. This CDR3 is 16 amino acids long. The J segment lost 7 bases and the V segment lost 2 bases, leaving 8 bases of the junction unmatched. The germline CDR1 and CDR2 sequences are KGHSH and LQKENI. The CDR3 sequence is CASSPSGLAGGNEQFF. The CDR3 DNA sequence: TGTGCCAGCTCACCAAGTGGATTAGCGGGAGGAAATGAGCAGTTCTTC.

This clonotype has a count of ten or more. The V call is TRBV2, the J call TRBJ1-1; D not certain. The V end lost 5 bases, the J end lost 3 bases, and 7 bases lay between the germline ends. Germline loops: CDR1 SNHLY, CDR2 FYNNEI. The CDR3 length is 12 residues. Here the CDR3 reads CASSQEYTEAFF. The CDR3 DNA sequence: TGTGCCAGCAGTCAGGAGTACACTGAAGCTTTCTTT. Looking up the rest from reference TRBV2 and TRBJ1-1 gives the full variable domain: EPEVTQTPSHQVTQMGQEVILRCVPISNHLYFYWYRQILGQKVEFLVSFYNNEISEKSEIFDDQFSVERPDGSNFTLKIRSTKLEDSAMYFCASSQEYTEAFFGQGTRLTVV.

The V gene is TRBV7-3, the J gene TRBJ2-5; 8 bases agree with TRBD2. This CDR3 contains 14 residues. The V and J ends lost 2 bases and 7 bases, in that order; junction bases with no gene match: 6. CDR1 is SGHTA, CDR2 FQGTGA, per germline. CDR3 protein: CASSLGPGGGTQYF. The CDR3 DNA sequence: TGTGCCAGCAGCTTAGGACCGGGAGGGGGGACCCAGTACTTC.

This clonotype was detected a few times. The chain employs TRBV6-2 or TRBV6-3 and TRBJ2-7; 14 nucleotides match TRBD2. CDR1 is MNHEY, CDR2 SVGEGT, per germline. This CDR3 is built from 16 residues. After removal of 5 bases from V and 6 bases from J, the junction contained 9 bases not matched to a gene. The CDR3 region has the DNA TGTGCCAGCAGTAGGACTAGCGGGAGGTTGGTGTTCGAGCAGTACTTC. It is translated as CASSRTSGRLVFEQYF.

At least ten counts were recorded for this clonotype. V gene TRBV2 combines with J gene TRBJ1-1, with D possibly TRBD1 on 6 matching bases. V was shortened by 7 bases and J by 0 bases, with 15 bases between the two germline ends. CDR3 length: 15 amino acids. Per the germline V gene, CDR1 is SNHLY and CDR2 is FYNNEI. CDR3 amino acids: CASNLLGDMNTEAFF. CDR3 nucleotides: TGTGCCAGCAACCTGTTAGGGGACATGAACACTGAAGCTTTCTTT.

This clonotype has a count of ten or more. The chain recombines TRBV6-1 with TRBJ2-6; unclear D gene. Trimming stripped 5 bases from V and 0 bases from J, with 8 bases between. Germline V gene data show CDR1 as MNHNS and CDR2 as SASEGT. The CDR3 sequence is 15 residues long. The CDR3 reads CASSPRNSGANVLTF. CDR3 sequence (DNA): TGTGCCAGCAGTCCCAGAAACTCTGGGGCCAACGTCCTGACTTTC.

Concerning this clonotype itself: Likely a read error: the CDR3 ends without its conserved phenylalanine or tryptophan. The rearrangement links TRBV5-8 to TRBJ2-3, with 9 bases lining up with TRBD2. The length of the CDR3 is 16 residues. CDR1 is SGHTS, CDR2 YDEGEE, per germline. V shed 4 bases and J 2 bases; nucleotides not matched to a gene: 8. The CDR3 region has the DNA TGTGCCAGCAGCCGCGGGAGGGACACCCTCACAGATACGCAGTATTGT. It codes for CASSRGRDTLTDTQYC.

Of note for this clonotype: Possible read error: a much larger clone is one base away. The chain has TRBV7-6 and TRBJ2-1; 9 nucleotides agree with TRBD2. Germline CDR1 SGHVS, CDR2 FNYEAQ. The CDR3 has 20 amino acids. The junction had 21 bases not matched to a gene; V was cut back by 1 base and J by 8 bases. The CDR3 is CASSLEGPAGGLPYRDEQFF. In DNA form, the CDR3 reads TGTGCCAGCAGCTTAGAAGGACCAGCGGGAGGTCTACCCTACAGGGATGAGCAGTTCTTC.

The V and J genes are TRBV9 and TRBJ2-7; TRBD1 agrees at 11 bases. V lost 4 bases to trimming and J lost 4 bases; unmatched junction nucleotides: 7. Germline-derived CDR1 and CDR2 are SGDLS and YYNGEE. The CDR3 length is 15 residues. CDR3: CASSRTGTGGYEQYF. DNA of the CDR3: TGTGCCAGCAGCAGGACCGGGACAGGGGGTTACGAGCAGTACTTC.

This clonotype was seen many times. V gene TRBV6-1 combines with J gene TRBJ1-5, with a possible D match to TRBD1 (6 bases). Germline-derived CDR1 and CDR2 are MNHNS and SASEGT. Trimming cost V 2 bases and J 5 bases, with 10 bases left between them. The CDR3 totals 14 residues. The CDR3 reads CASSEQGMDQPQHF. The CDR3 DNA sequence: TGTGCCAGCAGTGAACAGGGGATGGATCAGCCCCAGCATTTT.